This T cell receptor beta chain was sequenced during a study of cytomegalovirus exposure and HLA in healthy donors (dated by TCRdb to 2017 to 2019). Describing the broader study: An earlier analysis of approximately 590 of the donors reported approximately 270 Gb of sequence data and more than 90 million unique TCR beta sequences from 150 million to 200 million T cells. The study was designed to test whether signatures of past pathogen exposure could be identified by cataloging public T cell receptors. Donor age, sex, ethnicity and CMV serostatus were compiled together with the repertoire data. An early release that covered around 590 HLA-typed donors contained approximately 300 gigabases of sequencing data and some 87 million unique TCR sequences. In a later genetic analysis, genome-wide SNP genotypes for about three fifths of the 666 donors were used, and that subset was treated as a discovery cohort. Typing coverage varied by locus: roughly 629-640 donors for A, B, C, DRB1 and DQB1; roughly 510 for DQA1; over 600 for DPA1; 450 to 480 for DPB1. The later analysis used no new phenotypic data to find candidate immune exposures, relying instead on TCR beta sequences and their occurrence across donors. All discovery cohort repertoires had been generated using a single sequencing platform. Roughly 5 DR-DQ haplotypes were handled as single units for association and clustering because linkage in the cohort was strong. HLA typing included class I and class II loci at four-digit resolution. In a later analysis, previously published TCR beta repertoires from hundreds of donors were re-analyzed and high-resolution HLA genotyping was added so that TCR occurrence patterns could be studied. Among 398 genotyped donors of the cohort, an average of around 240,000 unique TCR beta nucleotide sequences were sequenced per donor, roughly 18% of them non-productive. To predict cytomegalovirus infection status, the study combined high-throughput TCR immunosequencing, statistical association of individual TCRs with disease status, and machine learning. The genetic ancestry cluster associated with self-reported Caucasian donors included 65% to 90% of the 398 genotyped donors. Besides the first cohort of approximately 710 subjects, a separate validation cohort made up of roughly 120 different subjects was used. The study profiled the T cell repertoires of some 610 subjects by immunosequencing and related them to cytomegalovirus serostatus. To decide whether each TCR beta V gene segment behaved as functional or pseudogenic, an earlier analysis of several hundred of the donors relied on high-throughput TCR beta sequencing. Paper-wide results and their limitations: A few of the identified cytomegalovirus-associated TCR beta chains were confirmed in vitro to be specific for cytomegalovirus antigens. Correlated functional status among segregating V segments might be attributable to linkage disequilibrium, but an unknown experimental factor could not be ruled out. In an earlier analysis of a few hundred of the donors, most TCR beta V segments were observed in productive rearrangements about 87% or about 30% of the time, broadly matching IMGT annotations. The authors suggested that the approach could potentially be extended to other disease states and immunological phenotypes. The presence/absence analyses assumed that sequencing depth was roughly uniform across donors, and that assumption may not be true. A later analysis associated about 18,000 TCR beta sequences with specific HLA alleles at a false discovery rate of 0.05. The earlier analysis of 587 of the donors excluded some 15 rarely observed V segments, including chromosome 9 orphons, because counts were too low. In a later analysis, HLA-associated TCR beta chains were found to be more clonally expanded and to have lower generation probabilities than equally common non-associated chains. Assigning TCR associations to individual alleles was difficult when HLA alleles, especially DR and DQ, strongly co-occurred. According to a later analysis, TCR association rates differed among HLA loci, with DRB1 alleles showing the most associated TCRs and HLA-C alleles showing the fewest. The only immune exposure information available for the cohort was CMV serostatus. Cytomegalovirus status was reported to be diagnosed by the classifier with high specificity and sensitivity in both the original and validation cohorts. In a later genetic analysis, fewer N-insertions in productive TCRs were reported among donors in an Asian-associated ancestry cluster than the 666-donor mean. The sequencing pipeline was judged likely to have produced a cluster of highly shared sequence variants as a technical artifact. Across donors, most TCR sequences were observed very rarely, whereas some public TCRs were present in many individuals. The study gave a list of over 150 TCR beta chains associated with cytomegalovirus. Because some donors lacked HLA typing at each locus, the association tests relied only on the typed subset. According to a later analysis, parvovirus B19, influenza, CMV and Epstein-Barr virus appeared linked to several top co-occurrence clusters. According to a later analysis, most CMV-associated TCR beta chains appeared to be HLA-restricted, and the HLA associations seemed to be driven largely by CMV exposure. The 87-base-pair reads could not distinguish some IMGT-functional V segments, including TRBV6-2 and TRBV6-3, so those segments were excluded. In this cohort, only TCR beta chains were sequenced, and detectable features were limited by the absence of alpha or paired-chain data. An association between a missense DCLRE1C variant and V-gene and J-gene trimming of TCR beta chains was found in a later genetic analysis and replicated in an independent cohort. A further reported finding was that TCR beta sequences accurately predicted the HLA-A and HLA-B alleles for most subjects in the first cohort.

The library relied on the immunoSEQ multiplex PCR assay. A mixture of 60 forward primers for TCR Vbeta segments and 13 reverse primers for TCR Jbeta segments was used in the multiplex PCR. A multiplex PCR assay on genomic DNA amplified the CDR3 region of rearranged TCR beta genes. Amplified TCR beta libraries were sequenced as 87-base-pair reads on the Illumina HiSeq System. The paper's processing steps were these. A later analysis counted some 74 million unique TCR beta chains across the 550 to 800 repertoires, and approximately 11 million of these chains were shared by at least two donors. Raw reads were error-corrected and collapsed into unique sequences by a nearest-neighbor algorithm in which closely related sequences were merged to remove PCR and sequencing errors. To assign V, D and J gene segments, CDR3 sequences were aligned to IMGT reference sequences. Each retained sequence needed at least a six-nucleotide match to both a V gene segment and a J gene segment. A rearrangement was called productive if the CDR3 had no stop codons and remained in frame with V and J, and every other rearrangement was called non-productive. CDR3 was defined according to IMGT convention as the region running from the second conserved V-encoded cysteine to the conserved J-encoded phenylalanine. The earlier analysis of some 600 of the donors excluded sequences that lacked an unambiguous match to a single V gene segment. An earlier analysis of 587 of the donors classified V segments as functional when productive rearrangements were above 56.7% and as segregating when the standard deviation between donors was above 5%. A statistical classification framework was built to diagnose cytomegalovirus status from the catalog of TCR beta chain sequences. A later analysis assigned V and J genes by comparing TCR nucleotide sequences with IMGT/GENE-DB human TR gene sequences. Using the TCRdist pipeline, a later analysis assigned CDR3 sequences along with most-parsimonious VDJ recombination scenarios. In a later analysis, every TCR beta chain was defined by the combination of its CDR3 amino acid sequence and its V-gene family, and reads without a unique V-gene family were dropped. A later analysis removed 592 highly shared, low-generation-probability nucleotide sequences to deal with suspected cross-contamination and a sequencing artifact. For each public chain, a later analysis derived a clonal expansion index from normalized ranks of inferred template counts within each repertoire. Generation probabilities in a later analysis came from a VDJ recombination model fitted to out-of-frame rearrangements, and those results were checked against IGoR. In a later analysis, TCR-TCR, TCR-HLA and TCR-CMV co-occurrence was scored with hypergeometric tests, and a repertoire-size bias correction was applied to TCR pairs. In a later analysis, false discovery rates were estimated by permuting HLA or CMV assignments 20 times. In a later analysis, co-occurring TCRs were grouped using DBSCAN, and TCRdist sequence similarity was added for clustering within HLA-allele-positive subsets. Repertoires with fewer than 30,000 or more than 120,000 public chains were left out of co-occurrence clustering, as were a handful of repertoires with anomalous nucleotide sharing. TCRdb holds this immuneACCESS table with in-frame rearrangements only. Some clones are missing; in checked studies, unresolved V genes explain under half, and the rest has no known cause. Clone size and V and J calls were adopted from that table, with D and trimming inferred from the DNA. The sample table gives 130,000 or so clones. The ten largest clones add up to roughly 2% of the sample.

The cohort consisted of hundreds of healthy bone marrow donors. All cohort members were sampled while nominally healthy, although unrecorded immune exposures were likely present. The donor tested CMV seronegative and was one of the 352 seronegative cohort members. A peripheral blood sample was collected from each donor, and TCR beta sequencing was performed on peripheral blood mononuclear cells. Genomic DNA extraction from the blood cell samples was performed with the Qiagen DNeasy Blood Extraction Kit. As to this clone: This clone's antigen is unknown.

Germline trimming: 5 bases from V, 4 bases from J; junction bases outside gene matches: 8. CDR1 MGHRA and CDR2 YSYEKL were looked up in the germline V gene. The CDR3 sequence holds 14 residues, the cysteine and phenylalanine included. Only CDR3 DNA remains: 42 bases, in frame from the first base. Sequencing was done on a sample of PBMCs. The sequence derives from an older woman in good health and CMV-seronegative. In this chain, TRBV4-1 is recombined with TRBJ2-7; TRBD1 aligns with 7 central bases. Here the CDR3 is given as CASSTRQGTYEQYF. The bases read TGCGCCAGCAGCACCCGACAGGGTACTTACGAGCAGTACTTC.